The source of this TCR beta chain is a study of cytomegalovirus exposure and HLA in healthy donors. About this clone itself: Its specificity is unknown.

General observations from the study: Previously analyzed data showed that most TCR beta V segments were productive at a frequency of about 90% or about 30%. One variant, a missense change in DCLRE1C, was linked in a later analysis to TCR beta V- and J-gene trimming. Presence/absence analyses took donor sequencing depth as roughly uniform.

The PCR contained 60 Vbeta and 13 Jbeta primers. In the original workflow: In a later analysis, 60 million to 90 million unique TCR beta chains included roughly 11 million shared by two or more donors. Clones were sequenced by immunoSEQ multiplex PCR, and TCRdb holds only the in-frame ones, with some missing. The DNA gave D and trimming, while V, J and clone size come from that table. The sample has 110,000 or so clones, under 70% seen once; the top ten hold roughly 8.7%. Germline CDR1 and CDR2: SGDLS and YYNGEE. The V gene end was trimmed by 0 bases and the J gene end by 2 bases; junction bases not matched to a gene: 4. The CDR3 is 17 residues long.

The sequenced sample consisted of PBMCs. This TCR was recovered from a young man in good health and CMV-seropositive. This sequence joins TRBV9 and TRBJ2-3, with TRBD2 matching 12 bases. The CDR3 spells CASSVGLAGVTTDTQYF. For the CDR3, the DNA is TGTGCCAGCAGCGTAGGACTAGCGGGGGTAACCACAGATACGCAGTATTTT.